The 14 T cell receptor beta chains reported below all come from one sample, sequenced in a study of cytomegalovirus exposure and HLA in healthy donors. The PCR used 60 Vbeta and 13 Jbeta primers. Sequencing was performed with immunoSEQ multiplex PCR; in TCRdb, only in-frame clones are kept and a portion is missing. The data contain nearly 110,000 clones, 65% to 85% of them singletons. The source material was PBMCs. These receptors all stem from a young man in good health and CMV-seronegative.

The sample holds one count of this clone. Written as DNA, the CDR3 is TGTGCCAGTAGTGTGGGGAGACATTTTAGCAATCAGCCCCAGCATTTT. Translating gives CASSVGRHFSNQPQHF. The rearrangement uses TRBV19 and TRBJ1-5, with D unclear. The CDR3 is 16 amino acids. V was shortened by 5 bases and J by 0 bases, with 14 bases between the two germline ends. The V gene's germline CDR1 is LNHDA and CDR2 SQIVND (reference sequence).

For the CDR3, the DNA is TGTGCCAGCAGCACCGGGGGGCCTCAGAACACTGAAGCTTTCTTT. It is translated as CASSTGGPQNTEAFF. The chain is built from TRBV5-4 and TRBJ1-1, with a weak D call TRBD1 (6 bases). The V gene lost 4 bases and the J gene lost 1 base, with 14 bases spanning the gap. This CDR3 region has 15 residues. Germline lookup yields CDR1 SGHNT and CDR2 YYREEE (reference sequence).

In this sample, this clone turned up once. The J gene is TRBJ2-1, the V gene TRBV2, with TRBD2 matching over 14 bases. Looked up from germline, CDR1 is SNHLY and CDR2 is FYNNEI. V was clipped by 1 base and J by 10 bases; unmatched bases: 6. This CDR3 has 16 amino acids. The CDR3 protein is CASSEDGTSGSNEQFF. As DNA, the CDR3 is TGTGCCAGCAGTGAAGATGGGACTAGCGGGAGTAACGAGCAGTTCTTC.

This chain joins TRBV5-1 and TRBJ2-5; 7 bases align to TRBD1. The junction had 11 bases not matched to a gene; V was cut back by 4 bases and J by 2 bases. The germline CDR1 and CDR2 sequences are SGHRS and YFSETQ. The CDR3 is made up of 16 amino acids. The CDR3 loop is CASSPRTGFTQETQYF. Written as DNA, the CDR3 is TGCGCCAGCAGCCCCCGGACAGGATTTACACAAGAGACCCAGTACTTC. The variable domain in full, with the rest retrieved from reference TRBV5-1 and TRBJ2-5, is KAGVTQTPRYLIKTRGQQVTLSCSPISGHRSVSWYQQTPGQGLQFLFEYFSETQRNKGNFPGRFSGRQFSNSRSEMNVSTLELGDSALYLCASSPRTGFTQETQYFGPGTRLLVL.

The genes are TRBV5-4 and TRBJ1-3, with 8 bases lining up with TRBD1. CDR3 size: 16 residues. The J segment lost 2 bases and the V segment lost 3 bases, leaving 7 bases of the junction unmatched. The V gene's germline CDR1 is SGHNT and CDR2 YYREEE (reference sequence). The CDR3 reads CASSSQGAFPGNTIYF. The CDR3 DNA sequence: TGTGCCAGCAGCTCCCAGGGGGCGTTTCCTGGAAACACCATATATTTT.

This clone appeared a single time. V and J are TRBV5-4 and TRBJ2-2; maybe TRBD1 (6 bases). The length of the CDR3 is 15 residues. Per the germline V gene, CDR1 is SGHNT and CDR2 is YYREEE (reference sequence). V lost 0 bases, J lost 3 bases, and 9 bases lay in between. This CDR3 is CASSLGQGYTGELFF. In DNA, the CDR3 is TGTGCCAGCAGCTTGGGGCAGGGGTACACCGGGGAGCTGTTTTTT. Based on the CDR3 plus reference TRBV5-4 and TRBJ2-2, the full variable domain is ETGVTQSPTHLIKTRGQQVTLRCSSQSGHNTVSWYQQALGQGPQFIFQYYREEENGRGNFPPRFSGLQFPNYSSELNVNALELDDSALYLCASSLGQGYTGELFFGEGSRLTVL.

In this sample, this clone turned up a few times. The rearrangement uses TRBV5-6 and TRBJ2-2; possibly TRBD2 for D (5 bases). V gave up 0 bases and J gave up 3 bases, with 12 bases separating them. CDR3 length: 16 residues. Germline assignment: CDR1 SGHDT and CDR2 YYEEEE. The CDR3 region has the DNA TGTGCCAGCAGCTTGGATAGCGAATGGTACACCGGGGAGCTGTTTTTT. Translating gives CASSLDSEWYTGELFF.

CDR3 in DNA: TGTGCCAGCAGTTTCGGACAGGGGTTTGGGCAGCCCCAGCATTTT. It is translated as CASSFGQGFGQPQHF. V and J are TRBV28 and TRBJ1-5, with TRBD1 matching over 9 bases. The CDR3 is 15 amino acids. CDR1 is MDHEN and CDR2 is SYDVKM in the germline V gene. V was pared by 3 bases and J by 7 bases, with 7 bases of the junction left unmatched. Combining the CDR3 with reference TRBV28 and TRBJ1-5 gives the whole variable domain DVKVTQSSRYLVKRTGEKVFLECVQDMDHENMFWYRQDPGLGLRLIYFSYDVKMKEKGDIPEGYSVSREKKERFSLILESASTNQTSMYLCASSFGQGFGQPQHFGDGTRLSIL.

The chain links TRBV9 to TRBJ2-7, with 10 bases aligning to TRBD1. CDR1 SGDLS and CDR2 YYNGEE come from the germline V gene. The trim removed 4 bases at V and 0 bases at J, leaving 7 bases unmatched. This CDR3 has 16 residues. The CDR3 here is CASSPGGDRGSYEQYF. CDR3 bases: TGTGCCAGCAGCCCCGGCGGGGACAGGGGCTCCTACGAGCAGTACTTC.

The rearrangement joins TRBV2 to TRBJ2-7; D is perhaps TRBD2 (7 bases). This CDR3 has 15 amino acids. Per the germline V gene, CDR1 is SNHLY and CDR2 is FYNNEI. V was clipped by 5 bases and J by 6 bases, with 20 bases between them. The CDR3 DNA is TGTGCCAGCAGTCTGGGAGGGGGGTACCTCGGCGAGCAGTACTTC. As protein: CASSLGGGYLGEQYF.

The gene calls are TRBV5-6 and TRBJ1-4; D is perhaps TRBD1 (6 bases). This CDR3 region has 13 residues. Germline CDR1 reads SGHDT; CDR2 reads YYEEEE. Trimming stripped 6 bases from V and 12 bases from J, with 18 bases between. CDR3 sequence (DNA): TGTGCCAGCACCCTCCGGGACATTGATCAACTGTTTTTT. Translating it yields CASTLRDIDQLFF.

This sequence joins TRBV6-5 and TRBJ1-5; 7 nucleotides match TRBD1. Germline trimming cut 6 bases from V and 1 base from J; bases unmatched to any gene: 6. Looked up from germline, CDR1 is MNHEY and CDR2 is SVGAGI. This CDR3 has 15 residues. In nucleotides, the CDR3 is TGTGCCAGCAGGACGACAGGGTGGAGCAATCAGCCCCAGCATTTT. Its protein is CASRTTGWSNQPQHF.

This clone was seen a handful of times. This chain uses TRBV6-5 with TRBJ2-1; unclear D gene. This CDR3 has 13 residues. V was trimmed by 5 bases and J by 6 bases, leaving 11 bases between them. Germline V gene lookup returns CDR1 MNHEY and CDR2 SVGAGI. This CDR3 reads CASSAPGANEQFF. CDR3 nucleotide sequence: TGTGCCAGCAGTGCCCCCGGTGCCAATGAGCAGTTCTTC.

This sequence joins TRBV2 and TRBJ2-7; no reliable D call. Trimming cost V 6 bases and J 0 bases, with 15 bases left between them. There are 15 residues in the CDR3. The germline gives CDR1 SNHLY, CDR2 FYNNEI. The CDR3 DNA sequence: TGTGCCAGCAGGCCCACCTATCTAAGCTCCTACGAGCAGTACTTC. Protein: CASRPTYLSSYEQYF.